This T cell receptor (beta chain) was identified during a study of CD8 T cells in ankylosing spondylitis. Broader study findings: There was a TCR beta motif, made of eight highly homologous variants, that appeared characteristic of ankylosing spondylitis blood.

The CDR3 runs to 12 residues. V was shortened by 6 bases and J by 2 bases, with 8 bases between the two germline ends. Germline lookup yields CDR1 KGHSH and CDR2 LQKENI. TCRdb ran MiXCR on the 5' RACE reads and lists one entry per CDR3 protein. The sample shows some 240,000 distinct CDR3 sequences, around 6.6% of them seen only once. In its sample, this clonotype was seen many times. Antigen specificity is unknown. The TCR comes from a male donor with ankylosing spondylitis. The chain carries TRBV18 and TRBJ2-7; no clear D gene. Sequenced sample: blood, either unsorted or a sorted T cell fraction (not recorded which). The CDR3 is CASSGGPYEQYF. CDR3 nucleotides: TGTGCCAGCTCCGGTGGGCCCTACGAGCAGTACTTC.